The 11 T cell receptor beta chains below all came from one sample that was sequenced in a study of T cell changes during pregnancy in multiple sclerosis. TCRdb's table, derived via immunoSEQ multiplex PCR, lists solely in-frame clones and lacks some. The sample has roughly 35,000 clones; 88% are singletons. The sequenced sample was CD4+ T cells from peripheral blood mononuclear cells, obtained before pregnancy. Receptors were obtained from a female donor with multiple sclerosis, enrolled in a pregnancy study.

CDR3 amino acids: CASSGTDTDTQYF. The CDR3 DNA sequence: TGTGCCAGCTCCGGGACAGACACAGATACGCAGTATTTT. The gene calls are TRBV6-5 and TRBJ2-3, with 7 bases lining up with TRBD1. V gave up 8 bases and J gave up 2 bases; unmatched junction bases: 4. In germline, CDR1 is MNHEY, CDR2 SVGAGI. The CDR3 consists of 13 residues.

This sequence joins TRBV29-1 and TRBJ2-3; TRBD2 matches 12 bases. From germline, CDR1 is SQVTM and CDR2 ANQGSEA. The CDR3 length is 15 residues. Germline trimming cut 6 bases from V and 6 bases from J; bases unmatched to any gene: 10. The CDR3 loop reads CSVGLAGGPGDTQYF. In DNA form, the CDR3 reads TGCAGCGTCGGTCTAGCGGGAGGGCCTGGGGATACGCAGTATTTT.

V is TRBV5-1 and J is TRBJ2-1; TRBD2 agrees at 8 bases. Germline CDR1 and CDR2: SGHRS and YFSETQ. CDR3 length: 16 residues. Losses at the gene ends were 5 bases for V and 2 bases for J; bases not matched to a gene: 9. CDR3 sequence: CASSGSSGYTYNEQFF. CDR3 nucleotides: TGCGCCAGCAGTGGATCTAGCGGGTATACCTACAATGAGCAGTTCTTC. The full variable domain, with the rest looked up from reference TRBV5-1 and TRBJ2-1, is KAGVTQTPRYLIKTRGQQVTLSCSPISGHRSVSWYQQTPGQGLQFLFEYFSETQRNKGNFPGRFSGRQFSNSRSEMNVSTLELGDSALYLCASSGSSGYTYNEQFFGPGTRLTVL.

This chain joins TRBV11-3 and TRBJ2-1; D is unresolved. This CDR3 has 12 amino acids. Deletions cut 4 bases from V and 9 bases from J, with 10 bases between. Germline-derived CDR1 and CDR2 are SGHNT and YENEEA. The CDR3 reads CASSYNDFEQFF. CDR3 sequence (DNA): TGTGCCAGCAGCTATAATGACTTTGAGCAGTTCTTC.

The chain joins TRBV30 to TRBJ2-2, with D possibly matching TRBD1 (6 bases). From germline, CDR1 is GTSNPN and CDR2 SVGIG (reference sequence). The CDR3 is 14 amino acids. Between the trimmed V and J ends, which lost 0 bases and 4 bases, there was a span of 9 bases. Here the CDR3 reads CAWSVSQGTGELFF. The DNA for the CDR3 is TGTGCCTGGAGTGTATCACAGGGCACCGGGGAGCTGTTTTTT.

The CDR3 coding sequence is TGTGCCAGCAGCCGCGGCAGGGGGCATCAGCCCCAGCATTTT. It translates to CASSRGRGHQPQHF. The chain joins TRBV7-6 to TRBJ1-5, with 8 bases that match TRBD1. Germline V lookup: CDR1 SGHVS, CDR2 FNYEAQ. The CDR3 runs 14 residues. J gave up 5 bases and V 5 bases, and 5 bases lay outside the gene matches.

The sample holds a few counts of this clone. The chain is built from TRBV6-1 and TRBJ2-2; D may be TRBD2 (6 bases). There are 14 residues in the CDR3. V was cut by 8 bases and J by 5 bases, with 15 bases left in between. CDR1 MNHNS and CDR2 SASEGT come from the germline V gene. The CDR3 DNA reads TGTGCCAGCTCGCATCTGCGGGGAACCGGGGAGCTGTTTTTT. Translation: CASSHLRGTGELFF.

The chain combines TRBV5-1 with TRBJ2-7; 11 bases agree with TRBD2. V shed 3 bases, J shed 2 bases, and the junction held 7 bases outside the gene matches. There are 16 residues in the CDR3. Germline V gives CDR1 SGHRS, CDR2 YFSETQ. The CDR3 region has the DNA TGCGCCAGCAGCTACAGACTAGCGGGAATAACCTACGAGCAGTACTTC. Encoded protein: CASSYRLAGITYEQYF.

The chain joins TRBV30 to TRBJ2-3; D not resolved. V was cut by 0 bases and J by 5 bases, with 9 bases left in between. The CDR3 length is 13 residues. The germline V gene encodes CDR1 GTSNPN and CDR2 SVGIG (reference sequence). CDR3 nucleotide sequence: TGTGCCTGGAGTGTTGGCTCAGGAGATACGCAGTATTTT. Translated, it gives CAWSVGSGDTQYF.

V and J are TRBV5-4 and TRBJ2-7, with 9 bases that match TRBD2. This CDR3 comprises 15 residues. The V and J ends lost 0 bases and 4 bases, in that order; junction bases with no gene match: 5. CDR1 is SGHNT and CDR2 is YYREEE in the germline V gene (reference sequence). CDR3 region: CASSLVASGTYEQYF. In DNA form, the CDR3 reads TGTGCCAGCAGCTTGGTCGCTAGCGGGACTTACGAGCAGTACTTC.

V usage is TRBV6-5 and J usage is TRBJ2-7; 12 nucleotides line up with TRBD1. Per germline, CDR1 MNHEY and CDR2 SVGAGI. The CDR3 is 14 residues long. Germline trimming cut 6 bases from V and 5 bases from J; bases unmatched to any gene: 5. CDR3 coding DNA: TGTGCCAGCAGCCCCGGGACAGGGGGCCACGAGCAGTACTTC. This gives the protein CASSPGTGGHEQYF.